The 4 T cell receptor beta chains given below trace back to one sample, sequenced in a study of technical replicates of blood from a handful of donors. The assay was immunoSEQ multiplex PCR, and TCRdb's table has in-frame clones only and misses some. The sample records approximately 92,000 clones, 95% being singletons. The source material was T cells isolated from PBMCs. These receptors were obtained from a human donor in good health.

The CDR3 nucleotides are TGCGCCAGCAGCTTGGGTGCCCTAGCGGGGGTCTACAATGAGCAGTTCTTC. Its translation is CASSLGALAGVYNEQFF. V and J are TRBV5-1 and TRBJ2-1; the match to TRBD2 covers 10 bases. The CDR3 extends over 17 amino acids. Trimming at V came to 0 bases and at J to 3 bases, leaving 6 bases not matched to a gene. Germline CDR1 reads SGHRS; CDR2 reads YFSETQ.

V gene TRBV10-1 combines with J gene TRBJ2-3; 8 bases map to TRBD1. CDR3 size: 16 residues. Germline values: CDR1 WNHNN, CDR2 SYGVQD (reference sequence). Trimming took 3 bases from V and 3 from J; bases not matched to a gene: 8. The chain's CDR3 is CASSDAQGGQTDTQYF. CDR3 bases: TGCGCCAGCAGTGACGCACAGGGGGGACAAACAGATACGCAGTATTTT.

The chain uses TRBV19 and TRBJ2-2, with D possibly TRBD2 on 5 matching bases. V lost 6 bases and J 1 base, leaving 12 bases between the germline ends. Germline CDR1 and CDR2: LNHDA and SQIVND (reference sequence). This CDR3 has 15 residues. The CDR3 reads CASSWESGNTGELFF. The CDR3 region has the DNA TGTGCCAGTAGCTGGGAGTCCGGGAACACCGGGGAGCTGTTTTTT.

J is TRBJ2-2 and V is TRBV19, with TRBD1 identical over 7 bases. Germline V gene lookup returns CDR1 LNHDA and CDR2 SQIVND (reference sequence). The CDR3 is made up of 17 amino acids. V dropped 8 bases and J dropped 3; count of bases not matched to a gene: 15. The CDR3 sequence: CASFLGAGGSYTGELFF. The CDR3 DNA reads TGTGCCAGTTTCCTCGGGGCAGGGGGTTCGTACACCGGGGAGCTGTTTTTT.